This TCR beta chain stems from a study of early T cells in non-severe SARS-CoV-2 infection. About the research overall: The chains were unpaired, and the sequenced material was bulk RNA from unsorted whole blood.

This clonotype came up many times. Unique molecular identifiers were attached to individual cDNA molecules. MiXCR, run by TCRdb on the 5' RACE reads, gives a single entry per CDR3 protein. The profile shows tens of thousands of distinct CDR3 sequences, around 13% of them singletons. Sequenced sample: whole blood. The clonotype originates from an adult who was a healthcare worker with PCR-confirmed SARS-CoV-2 infection or an uninfected control (not recorded which).

Here the CDR3 reads CASSPTPWSGRNTGELFF. The CDR3 bases are TGTGCCAGCAGCCCCACTCCCTGGAGTGGCAGAAACACCGGGGAGCTGTTTTTT. The chain employs TRBV11-2 and TRBJ2-2, with D uncertain. The V and J ends lost 5 bases and 2 bases respectively, with 21 bases between them. The CDR3 loop spans 18 amino acids. Germline values: CDR1 SGHAT, CDR2 FQNNGV.